This entry is about one T cell receptor (beta chain). Its specificity is unknown. Germline CDR1 MDHEN, CDR2 SYDVKM. Trimming took 3 bases from V and 1 from J, leaving 18 bases between them. The CDR3 runs 17 residues. The sample belongs to a study of cytomegalovirus exposure and HLA in healthy donors. Study-level results: Among CMV-associated TCR beta chains, most appeared HLA-restricted in a later analysis. Exclusion as indistinguishable affected some V segments, including TRBV6-2 and TRBV6-3. Later on, an analysis found that several of the most significant clusters appeared to be linked to common viral pathogens, which included parvovirus B19.

13 Jbeta primers and 60 Vbeta primers were used for the PCR. Some clones are missing from TCRdb's copy, which holds only in-frame ones; the method was immunoSEQ multiplex PCR. The sample holds tens of thousands of clones, about 9.5% seen once. The clonotype was recovered from a man in his fifties or sixties in good health and CMV-seropositive. Sequencing was performed on PBMCs. The chain couples TRBV28 to TRBJ1-1, with D possibly matching TRBD1 (6 bases). The CDR3 loop is CASSFSSYLQGNTEAFF. The CDR3 bases are TGTGCCAGCAGTTTCTCCTCCTACCTACAGGGGAACACTGAAGCTTTCTTT.